The clone carrying this TCR beta chain has more than one count but fewer than ten. Its matching antigen is unknown. These data are taken from a study of blood T cells in healthy people across ages. The CDR3 runs 11 residues. Trimming removed 7 bases at V and 6 bases at J, with 12 bases between. CDR1 is SQVTM, CDR2 ANQGSEA, per germline. For the second PCR, which ran for about 7 to 11 cycles, a sample-barcoded 5' primer and a J-beta primer mix were used. MiXCR, applied by TCRdb to the 5' RACE reads, yields one record per CDR3 protein. The repertoire holds about 1,400,000 distinct CDR3 sequences, with approximately 42% as singletons. Study findings and constraints: Changes in expanded clonotypes were possibly confounded, as the CMV status of donors was unknown. TCR beta diversity, measured per million T cells, fell in a roughly linear way with age.

The chain employs TRBV29-1 and TRBJ1-2; D is perhaps TRBD1 (5 bases). Sample: blood. The sequence derives from a woman under 30 in good health. The CDR3 bases are TGCAGCGGCCGGGACGGAAATGGCTACACCTTC. Its protein product is CSGRDGNGYTF.